Listed below are T cell receptor beta chains from one sample, sequenced in a study of graft-versus-host responses after intestinal transplantation. For these receptors, no antigen is known. Libraries were prepared by immunoSEQ multiplex PCR; TCRdb keeps only in-frame clonotypes and omits some of them. Among around 100,000 clones listed, about 92% were seen once. The material sequenced was unstimulated CD8+ T cells sorted from spleen or lymph node cells, taken before transplant. All receptors derive from a human donor who was the organ donor for an intestinal transplant. Each CDR3 is given with its conserved first and last residue. The D gene is left open where the match is weak. Some rows have no size entry. The others give once, few or many, or a class for an expanded clone.

DNA	CDR3	J	size	D	V
TGTGCCAGCAGCGTAGACCCTAGGTCGTCTAGCACAGATACGCAGTATTTT	CASSVDPRSSSTDTQYF	TRBJ2-3	.	.	TRBV9
TGTGCCAGCAGTTTAGGGACAGGCTACGAGCAGTACTTC	CASSLGTGYEQYF	TRBJ2-7	.	TRBD1	TRBV27
TGTGCCTGGAGTGGAACATTCTACGAGCAGTACTTC	CAWSGTFYEQYF	TRBJ2-7	.	.	TRBV30
TGTGCCAGCGGGGATGGGACAGGGGGCTCCGAGCAGTACTTC	CASGDGTGGSEQYF	TRBJ2-7	.	TRBD1	TRBV6-5
TGTGCCAGCAGTTTAGCGGGAGGCGACTACGAGCAGTACTTC	CASSLAGGDYEQYF	TRBJ2-7	once	TRBD2	TRBV7-6
TGTGCCTGGAGCCTCTTGACAGGGTTCGCAGATACGCAGTATTTT	CAWSLLTGFADTQYF	TRBJ2-3	.	TRBD1	TRBV30
TGTGCCAGCAGTTTATTTTCCCAAGAGACCCAGTACTTC	CASSLFSQETQYF	TRBJ2-5	.	.	TRBV27
TGTGCCAGCAGCGTATCTCTTTGGCGGGGTGACACAGATATGCAGTATTTT	CASSVSLWRGDTDMQYF	TRBJ2-3	once	.	TRBV9
TGTGCCTGGAGCTCGGGGGCACCTCAGCCGTATTTT	CAWSSGAPQPYF	TRBJ2-3	.	.	TRBV30
TGTGCCAGCATGCGCACGAGGAGGGAGACCCAGTACTTC	CASMRTRRETQYF	TRBJ2-5	.	.	TRBV6-1
TGTGCCAGCAGCTTAGGGCCAACAATTTACACCGGGGAGCTGTTTTTT	CASSLGPTIYTGELFF	TRBJ2-2	once	.	TRBV7-3
TGTGCCAGCAGCCAAGTAAACCCTCCGAGGGGGAGAGGCGGGGAGCTGTTTTTT	CASSQVNPPRGRGGELFF	TRBJ2-2	once	.	TRBV4-2
TGTGCCAGCAGCCCCACAGGCTACACTGAAGCTTTCTTT	CASSPTGYTEAFF	TRBJ1-1	.	.	TRBV6-5
TGCGCCAGCAGCCAAGTACCCGGACCCAATGAGCAGTTCTTC	CASSQVPGPNEQFF	TRBJ2-1	.	.	TRBV4-1
TGCGCCAGCAGCCAAAAGGGCCCCCTGGCAGAAGCTAACTATGGCTACACCTTC	CASSQKGPLAEANYGYTF	TRBJ1-2	.	.	TRBV4-1
TGCGCCAGCAGCCAAGAGGGGGGTACGATGGGCTATGGCTACACCTTC	CASSQEGGTMGYGYTF	TRBJ1-2	once	.	TRBV4-3
TGTGCCAGCAGCCCAAAGGACAGTAAGGGGTACAATGAGCAGTTCTTC	CASSPKDSKGYNEQFF	TRBJ2-1	.	.	TRBV7-9
TGCAGCGTTGAAGAAGGGGGCAATCAGCCCCAGCATTTT	CSVEEGGNQPQHF	TRBJ1-5	.	.	TRBV29-1
TGTGCCAGCAGCTCCGGACTAGCGGGAGGGCCAAGGGAGACCCAGTACTTC	CASSSGLAGGPRETQYF	TRBJ2-5	.	TRBD2	TRBV5-5
TGTGCCAGTAGTATAATAGGGAGGAAGAATTATGGCTACACCTTC	CASSIIGRKNYGYTF	TRBJ1-2	.	.	TRBV19
TGCAGCGTTGAAGGGATCGGAGGCACTGAAGCTTTCTTT	CSVEGIGGTEAFF	TRBJ1-1	.	.	TRBV29-1
TGTGCCAGCAGTTTAACAGGGAGAGGCAATGAGCAGTTCTTC	CASSLTGRGNEQFF	TRBJ2-1	.	.	TRBV27
TGTGCCAGCAGTTACCGGGGGAACAATCAGCCCCAGCATTTT	CASSYRGNNQPQHF	TRBJ1-5	few	.	TRBV6-6
TGTGCCAGCAGTTCTGTGTGGTATGGCTACACCTTC	CASSSVWYGYTF	TRBJ1-2	.	.	TRBV9
TGTGCCAGCAGCCTCTCAACTCCCCAGAAGACCCAGTACTTC	CASSLSTPQKTQYF	TRBJ2-5	.	.	TRBV7-9
TGTGCCAGCAGTGAAGAGGAGTGGAAAGAGACCCAGTACTTC	CASSEEEWKETQYF	TRBJ2-5	.	.	TRBV6-1
TGTGCCAGCAGTGAATTTGAAACAGGGGGCTACAATCAGCCCCAGCATTTT	CASSEFETGGYNQPQHF	TRBJ1-5	.	TRBD1	TRBV6-1
TGCGCCAGCAGCCCCAGGCAGTGGACCGGGGAGCTGTTTTTT	CASSPRQWTGELFF	TRBJ2-2	.	.	TRBV10-1
TGTGCCAGCAGCCACAGGGACAGGGGGCACTACGAGCAGTACTTC	CASSHRDRGHYEQYF	TRBJ2-7	.	TRBD1	TRBV7-9
TGTGCCAGTAGTCGGGGCGATTCCTACAATGAGCAGTTCTTC	CASSRGDSYNEQFF	TRBJ2-1	.	.	TRBV19
TGTGCCTGGGGGAAGGGAACTCACGGCTATGGCTACACCTTC	CAWGKGTHGYGYTF	TRBJ1-2	.	.	TRBV30
TGTGCCAGCAGTGAAGCATCAGGCTCTAATGAAAAACTGTTTTTT	CASSEASGSNEKLFF	TRBJ1-4	.	.	TRBV6-1
TGCGCCAGCAGCGGAGGGAGCGGTGACGAGCAGTACTTC	CASSGGSGDEQYF	TRBJ2-7	.	.	TRBV5-1
TGTGCCAGTAGTATTAGCGGAACGCTTCGCGGCGAGCAGTACTTC	CASSISGTLRGEQYF	TRBJ2-7	few	.	TRBV19
TGCGCCAGCAGCCAAGAAACTGCCTACAATGAGCAGTTCTTC	CASSQETAYNEQFF	TRBJ2-1	.	.	TRBV4-1
TGTGCCAGCAGTGACGGATTCTACGAGCAGTACTTC	CASSDGFYEQYF	TRBJ2-7	.	.	TRBV6-1
TGCAGCGTTGAAGAACAGATTAGCTCCTACAATGAGCAGTTCTTC	CSVEEQISSYNEQFF	TRBJ2-1	.	.	TRBV29-1
TGTGCCAGCAGCTTGGGGCGGGGACTAGGCAATGAGCAGTTCTTC	CASSLGRGLGNEQFF	TRBJ2-1	.	TRBD2	TRBV5-6
TGCGCCAGCAGCCAAGATAGGCTATCACAAGAGACCCAGTACTTC	CASSQDRLSQETQYF	TRBJ2-5	.	.	TRBV4-3
TGTGCCAGCACCCCAAGGGTGGGGTACGAGCAGTACTTC	CASTPRVGYEQYF	TRBJ2-7	once	.	TRBV5-8
TGTGCCAGCAGCCCCCCAGGTAGAGATACGCAGTATTTT	CASSPPGRDTQYF	TRBJ2-3	.	.	TRBV7-9
TGTGCCAGCAGCTTAGAAGGAGGGCTTTCCTACGAGCAGTACTTC	CASSLEGGLSYEQYF	TRBJ2-7	.	.	TRBV7-8
TGTGCCAGCAGCCCCCCTGGACAAGAGACCCAGTACTTC	CASSPPGQETQYF	TRBJ2-5	.	.	TRBV21-1
TGTGCCTGGAGTGTACGGGAGGGAATCCTCCGAGAGACCCAGTACTTC	CAWSVREGILRETQYF	TRBJ2-5	.	TRBD2	TRBV30
TGTGCCAGCAGTCTTGGGACTAGCGGGAGCAATGAGCAGTTCTTC	CASSLGTSGSNEQFF	TRBJ2-1	.	TRBD2	TRBV27
TGCAGCGTTTTATTTCAAATGAACACTGAAGCTTTCTTT	CSVLFQMNTEAFF	TRBJ1-1	.	.	TRBV29-1
TGTGCCAGCAGTGAAAAGGCAGGGGGGATCTATGGCTACACCTTC	CASSEKAGGIYGYTF	TRBJ1-2	.	TRBD1	TRBV6-1
TGCAGCGTTCATGAAGGGGGGGTAAGTTCCTACGAGCAGTACTTC	CSVHEGGVSSYEQYF	TRBJ2-7	.	.	TRBV29-1
TGTGCCAGCAGCTTGGGAGGGACAGGGGGGTACGAGCAGTACTTC	CASSLGGTGGYEQYF	TRBJ2-7	.	TRBD1	TRBV5-4
TGTGCCATCAGTGATCCTAGCGGGAGGGGGGGCTCCTACGAGCAGTACTTC	CAISDPSGRGGSYEQYF	TRBJ2-7	.	TRBD2	TRBV10-3
TGTGCCAGCACCGAGAATAGCCGTGAGCAGTTCTTC	CASTENSREQFF	TRBJ2-1	once	.	TRBV7-9
TGTGCCAGCAGCTACCTGATACTAGCCAAAAACATTCAGTACTTC	CASSYLILAKNIQYF	TRBJ2-4	.	.	TRBV7-2
TGTGCCAGCAGTTTATCTCCCAGGGTTCATGGCTACACCTTC	CASSLSPRVHGYTF	TRBJ1-2	.	.	TRBV28
TGCGCCAGCAGCCCCGGGACTAGCGGGGTTAATGAGCAGTTCTTC	CASSPGTSGVNEQFF	TRBJ2-1	.	TRBD2	TRBV4-1